This T cell receptor (beta chain) derives from a study of T-cell memory formation after mild COVID-19 (dated by TCRdb to the early 2020s). About the study as a whole: TCR sequence clusters from the two donors were largely donor specific. The cohort comprised two young, previously healthy adult volunteers, one female and one male. T-cell clones expanding and contracting after mild COVID-19 in a couple of donors were tracked by longitudinal TCRalpha and TCRbeta repertoire sequencing.

Sequencing instrument: Illumina NovaSeq 6000. Using 5'RACE with constant-segment primers, TCRalpha and TCRbeta cDNA libraries were constructed, with sample barcodes and unique molecular identifiers added in the process. Trizol reagent was used to extract RNA from every sample. Library amplification was performed in two PCR steps, and a second sample barcode and Illumina TruSeq adapters were introduced in the second step. The libraries were sequenced on an Illumina NovaSeq using 2 x 150 bp paired-end reads. The paper's data handling went like this. Reads were demultiplexed and collapsed into UMI-guided consensus sequences with migec v1.2.7. Using mixcr v2.1.11, UMI consensuses were aligned to TRA and TRB V and J templates and then assembled into clonotypes. A clonotype was counted as expanded or contracted only when both edgeR and NoisET called the clonotype significant, with the noise models trained on biological replicates. For edgeR calls, the cutoffs were a false discovery rate-adjusted p below 0.01 and a log2 fold-change threshold of 1. As an exploratory analysis of dynamics, max-normalized trajectories of the 1000 most abundant clonotypes were examined by PCA with hierarchical clustering. Separately sequenced CD4+ and CD8+ repertoires were used to assign the CD4 or CD8 phenotype of responding clones. TCRdb trimmed the raw reads at Q25, called clones with MiXCR and kept productive beta chains. Rows matching on CDR3 protein sequence are summarized as one entry with the most common DNA and genes. The V and J calls and clone size come from TCRdb's table, not from the authors' own analysis. This sample gives 550,000 to 600,000 distinct CDR3 sequences in total; around 16% of them show up just once. The top ten clonotypes cover roughly 7.8% of the sample.

The germline V gene provides CDR1 MNHEY and CDR2 SVGEGT. The junction shows trimming of 2 bases on V and 1 base on J, plus 11 bases between the germline ends. Inclusive of the bounding cysteine and phenylalanine, the CDR3 is 15 residues long. The read is trimmed to its CDR3 DNA, 45 bases read in frame from base 1. Broader findings and caveats from the paper: The study included only a couple of mild cases, and larger cohorts that include severe cases with pre-infection samples were judged to be necessary. Some responding clones were detected in pre-infection memory, which suggested that pre-existing cross-reactive memory T cells had joined the SARS-CoV-2 response. The second-wave clones that peaked on day 37 were not confirmed to be SARS-CoV-2 specific. Clones contracting from day 15 to 85 had balanced CD4/CD8 phenotypes, while a second wave expanding from day 15 to 37 was biased towards CD4+. Contracting CD4+ clones turned up mainly in the CM and EM memory subsets, whereas EMRA was where CD8+ clones were enriched.

This clonotype was picked up a small number of times. This clone's antigen is unknown. No much larger clone exists at a distance of one base, and base qualities are not known. Ficoll-Paque density gradient centrifugation was the method used to isolate PBMCs. Specimen: PBMCs or a T cell subset sorted from them (not recorded which). The sequence was collected from an adult woman who had mild COVID-19 (a few samples of this study predate the infection). The sample titles of this study are shuffled in the database, so cell type and time point are left out; the donor was told from shared clones. The rearranged segments are TRBV6-2 or TRBV6-3 and TRBJ1-1; there is no confident call for the D gene. The CDR3 protein sequence reads: CASSYPGQQNTEAFF. The DNA sequence is TGTGCCAGCAGTTACCCCGGGCAACAGAACACTGAAGCTTTCTTT.